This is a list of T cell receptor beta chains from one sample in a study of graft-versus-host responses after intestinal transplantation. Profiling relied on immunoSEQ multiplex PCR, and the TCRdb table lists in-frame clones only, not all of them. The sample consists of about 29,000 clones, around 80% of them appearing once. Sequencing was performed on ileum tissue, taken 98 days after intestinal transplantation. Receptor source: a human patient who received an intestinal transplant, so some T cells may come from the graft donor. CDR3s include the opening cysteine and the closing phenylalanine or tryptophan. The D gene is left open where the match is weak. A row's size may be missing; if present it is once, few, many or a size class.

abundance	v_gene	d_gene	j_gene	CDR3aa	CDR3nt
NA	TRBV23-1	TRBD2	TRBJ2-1	CASSQSFQRGENEQFF	TGCGCCAGCAGTCAATCGTTCCAGCGGGGCGAGAATGAGCAGTTCTTC
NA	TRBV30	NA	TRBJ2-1	CAWSVLLEVYNGQFF	TGTGCCTGGAGTGTACTACTAGAGGTTTACAATGGGCAGTTCTTC
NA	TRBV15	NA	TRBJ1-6	CATQNRRGPSSYNSPLHF	TGTGCCACCCAGAACCGCAGGGGCCCGAGCTCCTATAATTCACCCCTCCACTTT
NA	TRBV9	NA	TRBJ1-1	CASSVERDRGEVDTEAFF	TGTGCCAGCAGCGTAGAGCGGGATAGGGGGGAGGTTGACACTGAAGCTTTCTTT
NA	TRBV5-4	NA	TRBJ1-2	CASSLGPETNYGYTF	TGTGCCAGCAGCTTGGGACCAGAGACTAACTATGGCTACACCTTC
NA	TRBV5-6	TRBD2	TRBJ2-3	CASSYGTSGGASADTQYF	TGTGCCAGCAGTTACGGGACTAGCGGGGGGGCCTCGGCAGATACGCAGTATTTT
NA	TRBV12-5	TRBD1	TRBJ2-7	CASGLGTAYEQYF	TGTGCTAGTGGTCTTGGGACAGCATACGAGCAGTACTTC
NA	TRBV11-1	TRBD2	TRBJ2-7	CASSLGTSFYEQYF	TGTGCCAGCAGCTTAGGGACTAGCTTTTACGAGCAGTACTTC
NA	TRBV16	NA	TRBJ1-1	CASSQGGAEAFF	TGTGCCAGCAGCCAGGGCGGAGCTGAAGCTTTCTTT
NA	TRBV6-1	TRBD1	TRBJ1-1	CASSDTGGLTEAFF	TGTGCCAGCAGCGACACAGGGGGCCTCACTGAAGCTTTCTTT
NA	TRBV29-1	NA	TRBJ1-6	CSVEAPGTESSYNSPLHF	TGCAGCGTTGAGGCCCCCGGGACTGAGAGCTCCTATAATTCACCCCTCCACTTT
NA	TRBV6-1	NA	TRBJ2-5	CASNHFWRTEETQYF	TGTGCCAGCAATCATTTCTGGCGGACTGAGGAGACCCAGTACTTC
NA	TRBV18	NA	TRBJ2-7	CASSPPDKGRYEQYF	TGTGCCAGCTCACCACCGGATAAGGGGAGGTACGAGCAGTACTTC
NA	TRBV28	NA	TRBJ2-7	CASSVDYEQYF	TGTGCCAGCAGTGTCGACTACGAGCAGTACTTC
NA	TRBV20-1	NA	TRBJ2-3	CSAREDSTQYF	TGCAGTGCTAGAGAGGACAGTACGCAGTATTTT
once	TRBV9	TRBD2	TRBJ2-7	CASSVGTSNSEQYF	TGTGCCAGCAGCGTCGGGACTAGCAACAGCGAGCAGTACTTC
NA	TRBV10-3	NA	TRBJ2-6	CAINDPPGVSGANVLTF	TGTGCCATCAACGACCCGCCGGGGGTCTCTGGGGCCAACGTCCTGACTTTC
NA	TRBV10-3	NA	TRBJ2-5	CATAPGTSIGTQYF	TGTGCCACCGCTCCCGGGACATCGATAGGAACCCAGTACTTC
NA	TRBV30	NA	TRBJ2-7	CAWMGLTYEQYF	TGTGCCTGGATGGGATTGACCTACGAGCAGTACTTC
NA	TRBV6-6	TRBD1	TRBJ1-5	CASSYVTGRDQPQHF	TGTGCCAGCAGTTACGTGACAGGGCGGGATCAGCCCCAGCATTTT
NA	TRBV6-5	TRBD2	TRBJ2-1	CASSPSGGPNNEQFF	TGTGCCAGCAGCCCTAGCGGGGGGCCAAACAATGAGCAGTTCTTC
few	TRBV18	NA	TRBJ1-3	CASSSDESSGNTIYF	TGTGCCAGCTCGTCGGACGAGAGCTCTGGAAACACCATATATTTT
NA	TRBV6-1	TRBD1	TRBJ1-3	CATHRGSGNTIYF	TGTGCCACCCACAGGGGCTCTGGAAACACCATATATTTT
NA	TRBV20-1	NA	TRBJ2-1	CSVPRGNEQFF	TGCAGTGTTCCGCGGGGTAATGAGCAGTTCTTC
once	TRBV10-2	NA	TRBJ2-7	CASFPLDGGRSYEQYF	TGCGCCAGCTTCCCTCTGGACGGGGGCCGCTCCTACGAGCAGTACTTC
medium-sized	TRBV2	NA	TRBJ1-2	CASSDSTGWANYGYTF	TGTGCCAGCAGTGATAGTACAGGGTGGGCTAACTATGGCTACACCTTC
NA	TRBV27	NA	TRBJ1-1	CASKGRKNTEAFF	TGTGCCAGCAAGGGCAGAAAAAACACTGAAGCTTTCTTT
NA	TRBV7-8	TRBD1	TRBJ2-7	CASSLRDRTYEQYF	TGTGCCAGCAGCTTACGGGACAGGACCTACGAGCAGTACTTC
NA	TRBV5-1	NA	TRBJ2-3	CASSLRGADTQYF	TGCGCCAGCAGCTTGCGAGGCGCGGATACGCAGTATTTT
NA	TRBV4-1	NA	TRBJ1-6	CASSQDRGRDSPLHF	TGCGCCAGCAGCCAAGACAGGGGCAGGGATTCACCCCTCCACTTT
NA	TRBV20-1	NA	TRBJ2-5	CSAWPQETQYF	TGCAGTGCTTGGCCACAAGAGACCCAGTACTTC
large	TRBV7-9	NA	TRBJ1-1	CASSPPRATKNTEAFF	TGTGCCAGCAGCCCACCTCGGGCCACCAAGAACACTGAAGCTTTCTTT
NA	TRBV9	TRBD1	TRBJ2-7	CASSVAFGTGTNEQYF	TGTGCCAGCAGCGTAGCGTTTGGGACAGGGACAAACGAGCAGTACTTC